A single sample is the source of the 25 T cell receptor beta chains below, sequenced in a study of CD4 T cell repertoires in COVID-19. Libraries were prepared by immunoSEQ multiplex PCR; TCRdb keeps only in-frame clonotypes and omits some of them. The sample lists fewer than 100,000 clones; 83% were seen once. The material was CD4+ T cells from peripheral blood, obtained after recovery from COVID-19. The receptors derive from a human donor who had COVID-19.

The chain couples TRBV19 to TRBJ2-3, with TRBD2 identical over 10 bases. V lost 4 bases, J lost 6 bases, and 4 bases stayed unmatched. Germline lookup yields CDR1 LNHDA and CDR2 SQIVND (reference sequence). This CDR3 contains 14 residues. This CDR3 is CASSTPGLADTQYF. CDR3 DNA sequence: TGTGCCAGTAGTACCCCGGGACTAGCGGATACGCAGTATTTT. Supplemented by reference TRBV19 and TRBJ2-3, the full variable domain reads DGGITQSPKYLFRKEGQNVTLSCEQNLNHDAMYWYRQDPGQGLRLIYYSQIVNDFQKGDIAEGYSVSREKKESFPLTVTSAQKNPTAFYLCASSTPGLADTQYFGPGTRLTVL.

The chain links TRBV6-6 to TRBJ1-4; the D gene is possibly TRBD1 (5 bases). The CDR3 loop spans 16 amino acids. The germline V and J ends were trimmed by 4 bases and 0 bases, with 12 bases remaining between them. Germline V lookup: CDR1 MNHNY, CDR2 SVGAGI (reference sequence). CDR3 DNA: TGTGCCAGCAGTTTGCCAAGGGGCGCAACTAATGAAAAACTGTTTTTT. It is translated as CASSLPRGATNEKLFF.

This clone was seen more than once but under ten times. The CDR3 sequence: CASSEFRGRGLFF. The CDR3 DNA reads as TGTGCCAGCAGTGAATTTCGGGGCCGAGGACTGTTTTTT. The chain joins TRBV6-1 to TRBJ1-4; D might be TRBD1 (5 bases). Germline V gene sequence: CDR1 MNHNS, CDR2 SASEGT. V was trimmed by 2 bases and J by 13 bases, leaving 14 bases between them. The CDR3 contains 13 residues.

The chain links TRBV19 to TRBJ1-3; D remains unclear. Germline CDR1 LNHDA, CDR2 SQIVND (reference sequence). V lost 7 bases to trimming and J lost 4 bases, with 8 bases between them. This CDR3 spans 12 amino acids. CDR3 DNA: TGTGCCAGTACCCACCAGGGAAACACCATATATTTT. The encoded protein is CASTHQGNTIYF.

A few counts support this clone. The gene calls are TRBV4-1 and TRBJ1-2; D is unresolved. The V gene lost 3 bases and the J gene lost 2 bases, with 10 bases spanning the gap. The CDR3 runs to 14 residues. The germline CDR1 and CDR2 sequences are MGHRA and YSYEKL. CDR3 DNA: TGCGCCAGCAGCCAGGGTACAGAGAACTATGGCTACACCTTC. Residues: CASSQGTENYGYTF.

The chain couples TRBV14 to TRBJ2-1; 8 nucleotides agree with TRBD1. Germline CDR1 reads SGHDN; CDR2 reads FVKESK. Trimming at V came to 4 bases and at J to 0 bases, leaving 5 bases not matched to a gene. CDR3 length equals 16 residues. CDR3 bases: TGTGCCAGCAGCCGGTATGGACAGGGCTCCTACAATGAGCAGTTCTTC. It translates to CASSRYGQGSYNEQFF. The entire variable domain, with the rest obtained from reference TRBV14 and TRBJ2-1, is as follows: EAGVTQFPSHSVIEKGQTVTLRCDPISGHDNLYWYRRVMGKEIKFLLHFVKESKQDESGMPNNRFLAERTGGTYSTLKVQPAELEDSGVYFCASSRYGQGSYNEQFFGPGTRLTVL.

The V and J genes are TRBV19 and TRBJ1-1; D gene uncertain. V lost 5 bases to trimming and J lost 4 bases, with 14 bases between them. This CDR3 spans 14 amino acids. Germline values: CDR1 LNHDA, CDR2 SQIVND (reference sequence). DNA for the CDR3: TGTGCCAGTAGTGTCCGGGGAGGCGGCACTGAAGCTTTCTTT. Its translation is CASSVRGGGTEAFF.

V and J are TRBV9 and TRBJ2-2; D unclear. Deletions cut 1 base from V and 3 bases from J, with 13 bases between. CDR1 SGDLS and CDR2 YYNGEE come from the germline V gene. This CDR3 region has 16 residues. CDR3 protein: CASSVMGPTYTGELFF. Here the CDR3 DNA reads TGTGCCAGCAGCGTAATGGGTCCGACCTACACCGGGGAGCTGTTTTTT.

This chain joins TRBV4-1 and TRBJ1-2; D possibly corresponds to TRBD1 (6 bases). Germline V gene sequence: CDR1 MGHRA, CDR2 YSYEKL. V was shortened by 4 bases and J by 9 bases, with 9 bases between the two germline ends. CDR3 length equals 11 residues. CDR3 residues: CASSRGARYTF. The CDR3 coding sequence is TGCGCCAGCAGCCGGGGGGCTCGCTACACCTTC.

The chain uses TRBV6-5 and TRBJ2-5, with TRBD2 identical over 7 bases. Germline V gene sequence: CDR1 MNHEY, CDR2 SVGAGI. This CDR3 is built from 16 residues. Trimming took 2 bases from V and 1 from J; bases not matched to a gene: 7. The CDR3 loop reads CASSYRLGEGQETQYF. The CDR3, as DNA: TGTGCCAGCAGTTACCGGCTGGGGGAGGGCCAAGAGACCCAGTACTTC.

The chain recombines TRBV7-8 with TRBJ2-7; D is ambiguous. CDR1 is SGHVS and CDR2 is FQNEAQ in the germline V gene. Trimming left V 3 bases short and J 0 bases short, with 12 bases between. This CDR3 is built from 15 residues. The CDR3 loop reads CASSFGTSGSYEQYF. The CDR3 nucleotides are TGTGCCAGCAGCTTCGGAACGTCCGGCTCCTACGAGCAGTACTTC.

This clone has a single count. CDR3 amino acids: CASSLDASGANEKLFF. The CDR3 DNA is TGCGCCAGCAGCTTGGATGCGTCCGGGGCTAATGAAAAACTGTTTTTT. The chain links TRBV5-1 to TRBJ1-4; no definite D call. Trimming removed 0 bases at V and 3 bases at J, with 12 bases between. This CDR3 has 16 amino acids. Per the germline V gene, CDR1 is SGHRS and CDR2 is YFSETQ.

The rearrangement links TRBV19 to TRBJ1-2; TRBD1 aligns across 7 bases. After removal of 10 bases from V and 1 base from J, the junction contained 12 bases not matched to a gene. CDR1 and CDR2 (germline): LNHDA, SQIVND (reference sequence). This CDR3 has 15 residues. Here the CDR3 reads CATSDFGQVNYGYTF. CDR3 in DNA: TGTGCCACCTCTGACTTCGGACAGGTTAACTATGGCTACACCTTC.

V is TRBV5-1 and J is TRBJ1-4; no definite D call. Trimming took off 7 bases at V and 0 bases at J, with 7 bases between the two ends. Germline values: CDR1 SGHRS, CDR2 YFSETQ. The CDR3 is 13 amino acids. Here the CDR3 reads CASQDSTNEKLFF. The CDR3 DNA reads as TGCGCCAGCCAAGACTCAACTAATGAAAAACTGTTTTTT.

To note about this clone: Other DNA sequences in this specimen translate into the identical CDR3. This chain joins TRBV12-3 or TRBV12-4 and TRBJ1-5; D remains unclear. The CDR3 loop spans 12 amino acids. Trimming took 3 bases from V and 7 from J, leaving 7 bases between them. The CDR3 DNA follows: TGTGCCAGCAGTTTGGTTCGACAGCCCCAGCATTTT. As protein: CASSLVRQPQHF.

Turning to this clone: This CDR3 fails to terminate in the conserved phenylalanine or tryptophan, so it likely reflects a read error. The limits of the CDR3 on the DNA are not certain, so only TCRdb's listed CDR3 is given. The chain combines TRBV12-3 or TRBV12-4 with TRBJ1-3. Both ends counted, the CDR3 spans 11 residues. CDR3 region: CASSFDRRGSG.

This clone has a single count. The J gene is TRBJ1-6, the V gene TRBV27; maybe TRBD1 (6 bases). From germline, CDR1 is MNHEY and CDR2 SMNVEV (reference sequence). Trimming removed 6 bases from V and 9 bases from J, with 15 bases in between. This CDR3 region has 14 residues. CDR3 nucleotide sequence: TGTGCCAGCAGGAAGGGGGAGAGATTTTCACCCCTCCACTTT. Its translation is CASRKGERFSPLHF.

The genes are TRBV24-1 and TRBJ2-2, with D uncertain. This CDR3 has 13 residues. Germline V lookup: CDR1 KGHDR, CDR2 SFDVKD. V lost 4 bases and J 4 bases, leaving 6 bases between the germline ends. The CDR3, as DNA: TGTGCCACCAGTGAAGACCCCACCGGGGAGCTGTTTTTT. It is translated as CATSEDPTGELFF.

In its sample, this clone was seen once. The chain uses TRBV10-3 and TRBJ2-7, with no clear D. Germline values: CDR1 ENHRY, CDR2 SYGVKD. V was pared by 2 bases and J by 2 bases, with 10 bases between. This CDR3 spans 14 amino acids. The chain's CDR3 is CAISEASSTYEQYF. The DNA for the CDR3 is TGTGCCATCAGTGAGGCGTCAAGTACCTACGAGCAGTACTTC.

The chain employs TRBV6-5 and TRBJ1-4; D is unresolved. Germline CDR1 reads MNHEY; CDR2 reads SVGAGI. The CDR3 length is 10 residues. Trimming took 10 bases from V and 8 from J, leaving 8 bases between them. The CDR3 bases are TGTGCCACCTACTTAGAAAAACTGTTTTTT. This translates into CATYLEKLFF.

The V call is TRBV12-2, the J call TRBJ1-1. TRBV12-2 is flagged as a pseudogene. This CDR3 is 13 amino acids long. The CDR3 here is CASRFGTPSEAFF. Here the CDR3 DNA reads TGTGCAAGTCGCTTTGGGACCCCGTCCGAAGCTTTCTTT.

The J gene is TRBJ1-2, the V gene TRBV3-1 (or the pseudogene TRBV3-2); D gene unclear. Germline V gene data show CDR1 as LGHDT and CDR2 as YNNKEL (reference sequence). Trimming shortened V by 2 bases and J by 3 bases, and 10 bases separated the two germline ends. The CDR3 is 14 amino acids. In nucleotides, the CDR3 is TGTGCCAGCAGCCAATGGGGAGGCGACTATGGCTACACCTTC. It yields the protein CASSQWGGDYGYTF.

CDR3 protein: CASSYRGKYGYTF. DNA for the CDR3: TGTGCCAGCAGTTACAGGGGGAAATATGGCTACACCTTC. The chain is built from TRBV28 and TRBJ1-2, with TRBD1 matching over 8 bases. This CDR3 comprises 13 residues. V shed 4 bases and J 5 bases; nucleotides not matched to a gene: 3. Germline V gives CDR1 MDHEN, CDR2 SYDVKM.

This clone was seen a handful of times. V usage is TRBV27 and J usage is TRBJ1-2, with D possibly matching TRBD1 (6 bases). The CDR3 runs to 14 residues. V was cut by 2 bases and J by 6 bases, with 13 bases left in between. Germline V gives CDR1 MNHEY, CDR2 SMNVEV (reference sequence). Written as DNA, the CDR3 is TGTGCCAGCAGTTTAAATACGGGGGACAATGGCTACACCTTC. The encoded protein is CASSLNTGDNGYTF.

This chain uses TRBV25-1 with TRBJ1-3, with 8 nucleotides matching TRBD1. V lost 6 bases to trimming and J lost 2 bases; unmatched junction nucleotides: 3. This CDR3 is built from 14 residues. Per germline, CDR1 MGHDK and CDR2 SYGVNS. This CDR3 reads CASSPTGAGNTIYF. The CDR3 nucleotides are TGTGCCAGCAGCCCGACAGGGGCTGGAAACACCATATATTTT.